This T cell receptor beta chain emerged from a study of shared clonotypes between healthy human individuals. TCRdb's table, derived via immunoSEQ multiplex PCR, lists solely in-frame clones and lacks some. The sample contains 900,000 to 1,200,000 clones, more than 75% of which appear only once. Losses at the gene ends were 3 bases for V and 4 bases for J; bases not matched to a gene: 4. The CDR3 covers 17 residues. Germline lookup yields CDR1 SGHAT and CDR2 FQNNGV. The source of this sequence is a man younger than 35 in good health. Some clones in this sample may be carry-over from other donors' samples. The V call is TRBV11-2, the J call TRBJ2-1, with 15 bases fitting TRBD2. Sequences were obtained from memory CD4+ T cells from PBMCs. Documented subset: CD45RA-negative fraction. As DNA, the CDR3 is TGTGCCAGCAGCTTTAGGACTAGCGGGAGGGCGTACAATGAGCAGTTCTTC. Translating it yields CASSFRTSGRAYNEQFF.